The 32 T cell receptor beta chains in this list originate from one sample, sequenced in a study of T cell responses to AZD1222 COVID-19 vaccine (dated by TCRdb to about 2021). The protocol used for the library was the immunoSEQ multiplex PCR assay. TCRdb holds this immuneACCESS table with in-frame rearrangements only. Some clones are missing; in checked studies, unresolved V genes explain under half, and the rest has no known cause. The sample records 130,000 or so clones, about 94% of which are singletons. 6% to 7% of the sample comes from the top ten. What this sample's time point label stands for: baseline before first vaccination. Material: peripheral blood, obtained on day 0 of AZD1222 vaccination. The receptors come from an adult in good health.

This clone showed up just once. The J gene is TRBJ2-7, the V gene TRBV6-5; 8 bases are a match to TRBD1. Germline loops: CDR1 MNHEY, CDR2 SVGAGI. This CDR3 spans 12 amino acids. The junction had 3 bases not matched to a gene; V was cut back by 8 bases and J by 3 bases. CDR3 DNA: TGTGCCAGCTCTACAGGGGGCTACGAGCAGTACTTC. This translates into CASSTGGYEQYF.

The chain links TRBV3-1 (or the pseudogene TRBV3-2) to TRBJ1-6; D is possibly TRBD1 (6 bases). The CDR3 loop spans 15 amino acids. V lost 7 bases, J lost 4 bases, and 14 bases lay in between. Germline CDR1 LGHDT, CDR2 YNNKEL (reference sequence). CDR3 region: CASTARTDYNSPLHF. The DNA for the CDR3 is TGTGCCAGCACCGCCCGGACAGATTATAATTCACCCCTCCACTTT.

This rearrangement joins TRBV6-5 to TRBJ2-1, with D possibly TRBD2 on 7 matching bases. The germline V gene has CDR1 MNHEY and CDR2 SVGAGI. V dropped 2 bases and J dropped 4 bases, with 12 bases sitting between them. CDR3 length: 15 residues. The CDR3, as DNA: TGTGCCAGCAGTTACGGAGCGGGACATTACAATGAGCAGTTCTTC. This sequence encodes CASSYGAGHYNEQFF.

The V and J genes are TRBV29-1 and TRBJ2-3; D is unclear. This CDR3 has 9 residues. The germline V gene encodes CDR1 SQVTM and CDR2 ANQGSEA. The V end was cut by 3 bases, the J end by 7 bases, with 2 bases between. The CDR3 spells CSVDNTQYF. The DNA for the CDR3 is TGCAGCGTTGACAATACGCAGTATTTT.

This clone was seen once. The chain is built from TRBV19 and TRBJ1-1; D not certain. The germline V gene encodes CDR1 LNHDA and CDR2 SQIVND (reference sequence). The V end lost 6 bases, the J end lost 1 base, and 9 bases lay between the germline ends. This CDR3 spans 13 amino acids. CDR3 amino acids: CASSITANTEAFF. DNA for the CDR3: TGTGCCAGTAGCATAACAGCGAACACTGAAGCTTTCTTT.

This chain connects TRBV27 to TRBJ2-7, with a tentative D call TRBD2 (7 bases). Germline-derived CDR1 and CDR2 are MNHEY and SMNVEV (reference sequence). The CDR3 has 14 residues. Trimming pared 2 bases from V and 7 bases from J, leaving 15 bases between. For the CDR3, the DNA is TGTGCCAGCAGTTTAACCCGGACAGCGGGGGAGCAGTACTTC. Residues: CASSLTRTAGEQYF.

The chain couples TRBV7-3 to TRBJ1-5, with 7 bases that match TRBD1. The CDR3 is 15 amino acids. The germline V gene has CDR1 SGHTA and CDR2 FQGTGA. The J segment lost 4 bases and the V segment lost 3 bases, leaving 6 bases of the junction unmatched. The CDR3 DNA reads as TGTGCCAGCAGCTTGGAGGGGGCGAGAAATCAGCCCCAGCATTTT. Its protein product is CASSLEGARNQPQHF.

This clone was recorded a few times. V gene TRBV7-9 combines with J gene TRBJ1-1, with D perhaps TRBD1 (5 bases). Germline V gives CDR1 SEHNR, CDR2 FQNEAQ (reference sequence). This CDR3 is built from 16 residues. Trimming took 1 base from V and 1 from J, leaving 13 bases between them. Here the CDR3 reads CASSLGAGSPNTEAFF. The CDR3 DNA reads TGTGCCAGCAGCTTAGGGGCAGGGTCCCCGAACACTGAAGCTTTCTTT.

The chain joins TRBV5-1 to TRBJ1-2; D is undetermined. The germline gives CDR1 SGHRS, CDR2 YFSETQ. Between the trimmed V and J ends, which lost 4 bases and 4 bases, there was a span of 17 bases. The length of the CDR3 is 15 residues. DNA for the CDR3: TGCGCCAGCAGCCCCACCCCCAGCGGTGCCTATGGCTACACCTTC. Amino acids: CASSPTPSGAYGYTF.

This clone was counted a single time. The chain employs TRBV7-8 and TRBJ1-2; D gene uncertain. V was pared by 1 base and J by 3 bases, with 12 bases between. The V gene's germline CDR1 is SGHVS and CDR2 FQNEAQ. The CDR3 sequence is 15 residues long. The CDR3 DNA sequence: TGTGCCAGCAGCTTAGTAAGGACCCAACACTATGGCTACACCTTC. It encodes CASSLVRTQHYGYTF.

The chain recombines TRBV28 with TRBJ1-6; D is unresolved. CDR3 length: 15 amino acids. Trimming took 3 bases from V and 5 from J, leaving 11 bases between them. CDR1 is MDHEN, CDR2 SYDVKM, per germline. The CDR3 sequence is CASSFLSSNNSPLHF. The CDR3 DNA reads TGTGCCAGCAGTTTCTTAAGTAGTAATAATTCACCCCTCCACTTT.

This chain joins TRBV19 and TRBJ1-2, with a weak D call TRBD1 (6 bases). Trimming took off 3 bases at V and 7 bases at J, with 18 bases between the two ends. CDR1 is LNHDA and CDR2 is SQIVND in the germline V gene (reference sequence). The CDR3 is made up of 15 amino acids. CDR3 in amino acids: CASSMGQAARGGYTF. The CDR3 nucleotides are TGTGCCAGTAGTATGGGACAAGCTGCGCGGGGTGGCTACACCTTC.

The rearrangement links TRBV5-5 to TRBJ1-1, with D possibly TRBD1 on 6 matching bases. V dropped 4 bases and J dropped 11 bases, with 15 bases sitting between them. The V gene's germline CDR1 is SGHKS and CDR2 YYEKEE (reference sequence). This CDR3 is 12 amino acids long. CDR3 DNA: TGTGCCAGCAGCAGACAGGAGCTGGGGGCTTTCTTT. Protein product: CASSRQELGAFF.

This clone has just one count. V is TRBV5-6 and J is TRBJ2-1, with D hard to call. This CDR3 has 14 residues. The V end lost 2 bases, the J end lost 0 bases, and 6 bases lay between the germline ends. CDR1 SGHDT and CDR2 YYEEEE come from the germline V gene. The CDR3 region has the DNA TGTGCCAGCAGCTTCCGTAGCTCCTACAATGAGCAGTTCTTC. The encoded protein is CASSFRSSYNEQFF.

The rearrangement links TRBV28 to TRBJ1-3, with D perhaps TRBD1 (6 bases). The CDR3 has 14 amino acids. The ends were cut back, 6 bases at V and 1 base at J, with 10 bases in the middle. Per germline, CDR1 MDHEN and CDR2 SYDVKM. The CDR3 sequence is CASRRTVSGNTIYF. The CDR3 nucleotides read TGTGCCAGCAGGAGGACAGTGTCTGGAAACACCATATATTTT. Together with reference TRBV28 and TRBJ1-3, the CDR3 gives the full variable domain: DVKVTQSSRYLVKRTGEKVFLECVQDMDHENMFWYRQDPGLGLRLIYFSYDVKMKEKGDIPEGYSVSREKKERFSLILESASTNQTSMYLCASRRTVSGNTIYFGEGSWLTVV.

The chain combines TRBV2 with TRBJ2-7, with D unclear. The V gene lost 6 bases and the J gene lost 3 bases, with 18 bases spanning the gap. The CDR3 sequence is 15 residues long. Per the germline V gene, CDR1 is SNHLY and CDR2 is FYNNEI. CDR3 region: CASRTSGVSRYEQYF. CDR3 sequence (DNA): TGTGCCAGCAGGACGAGTGGAGTCTCTCGCTACGAGCAGTACTTC.

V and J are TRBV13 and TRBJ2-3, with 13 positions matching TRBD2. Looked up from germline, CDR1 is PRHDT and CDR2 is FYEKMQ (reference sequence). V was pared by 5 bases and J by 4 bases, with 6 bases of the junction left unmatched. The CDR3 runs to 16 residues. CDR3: CASSPELAGGPDTQYF. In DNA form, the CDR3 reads TGTGCCAGCAGCCCCGAACTAGCGGGAGGGCCAGATACGCAGTATTTT.

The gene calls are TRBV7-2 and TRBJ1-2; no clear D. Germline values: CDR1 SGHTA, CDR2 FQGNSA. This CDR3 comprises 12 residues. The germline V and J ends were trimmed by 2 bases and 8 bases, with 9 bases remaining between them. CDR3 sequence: CASSLSGNGYTF. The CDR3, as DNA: TGTGCCAGCAGCTTAAGTGGGAACGGCTACACCTTC.

The CDR3 sequence: CASSLELGQNNYGYTF. Here the CDR3 DNA reads TGTGCCAGCTCACTGGAATTGGGACAAAATAACTATGGCTACACCTTC. This chain links TRBV18 with TRBJ1-2, with D possibly matching TRBD1 (6 bases). V lost 4 bases to trimming and J lost 1 base, with 16 bases between them. The CDR3 sequence is 16 residues long. Germline V gives CDR1 KGHSH, CDR2 LQKENI.

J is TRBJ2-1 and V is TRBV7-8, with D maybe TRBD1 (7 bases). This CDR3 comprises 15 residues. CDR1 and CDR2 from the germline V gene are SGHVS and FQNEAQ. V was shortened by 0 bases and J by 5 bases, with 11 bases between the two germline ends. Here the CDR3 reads CASSLAPRGDNEQFF. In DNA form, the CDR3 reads TGTGCCAGCAGCTTAGCGCCCAGGGGGGACAATGAGCAGTTCTTC.

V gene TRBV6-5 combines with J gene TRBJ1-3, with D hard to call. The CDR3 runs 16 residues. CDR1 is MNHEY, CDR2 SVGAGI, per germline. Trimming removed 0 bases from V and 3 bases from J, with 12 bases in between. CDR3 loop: CASSYSIGGLGNTIYF. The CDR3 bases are TGTGCCAGCAGTTACTCGATTGGAGGGCTTGGAAACACCATATATTTT.

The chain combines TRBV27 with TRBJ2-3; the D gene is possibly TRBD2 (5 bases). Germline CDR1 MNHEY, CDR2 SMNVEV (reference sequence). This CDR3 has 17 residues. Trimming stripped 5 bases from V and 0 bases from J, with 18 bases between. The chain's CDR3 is CASSIRDYLGSTDTQYF. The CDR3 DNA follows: TGTGCCAGCAGTATACGGGATTATTTGGGCAGCACAGATACGCAGTATTTT.

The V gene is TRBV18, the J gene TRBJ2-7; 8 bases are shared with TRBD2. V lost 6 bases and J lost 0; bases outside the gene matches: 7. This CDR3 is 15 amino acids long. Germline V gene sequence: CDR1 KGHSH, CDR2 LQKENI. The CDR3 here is CASSSSGRTSYEQYF. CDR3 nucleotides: TGTGCCAGCTCGTCAAGCGGGAGAACCTCCTACGAGCAGTACTTC. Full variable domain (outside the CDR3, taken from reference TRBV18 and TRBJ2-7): NAGVMQNPRHLVRRRGQEARLRCSPMKGHSHVYWYRQLPEEGLKFMVYLQKENIIDESGMPKERFSAEFPKEGPSILRIQQVVRGDSAAYFCASSSSGRTSYEQYFGPGTRLTVT.

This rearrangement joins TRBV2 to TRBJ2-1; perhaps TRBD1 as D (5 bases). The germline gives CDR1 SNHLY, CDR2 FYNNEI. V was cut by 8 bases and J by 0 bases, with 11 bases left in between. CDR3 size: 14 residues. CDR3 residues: CASFTDSSYNEQFF. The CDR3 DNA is TGTGCCAGCTTTACAGACAGCTCCTACAATGAGCAGTTCTTC.

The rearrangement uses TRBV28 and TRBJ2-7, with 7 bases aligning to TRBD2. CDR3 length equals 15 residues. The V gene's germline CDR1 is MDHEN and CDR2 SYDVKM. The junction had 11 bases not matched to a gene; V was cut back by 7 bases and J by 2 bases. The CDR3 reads CASNSRGRGAYEQYF. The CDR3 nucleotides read TGTGCCAGCAACAGCCGCGGGAGAGGAGCCTACGAGCAGTACTTC.

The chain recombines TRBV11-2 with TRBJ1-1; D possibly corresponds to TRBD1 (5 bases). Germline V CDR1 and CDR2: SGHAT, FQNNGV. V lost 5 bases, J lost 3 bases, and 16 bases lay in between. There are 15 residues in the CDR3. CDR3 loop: CASSPAFRGDTEAFF. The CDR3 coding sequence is TGTGCCAGCAGCCCCGCGTTTCGGGGCGACACTGAAGCTTTCTTT.

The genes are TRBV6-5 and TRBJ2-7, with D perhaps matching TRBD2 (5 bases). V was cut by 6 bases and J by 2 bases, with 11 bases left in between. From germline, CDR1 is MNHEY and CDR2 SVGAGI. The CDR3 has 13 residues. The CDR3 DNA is TGTGCCAGCAGACCACTAGGGACCTACGAGCAGTACTTC. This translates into CASRPLGTYEQYF.

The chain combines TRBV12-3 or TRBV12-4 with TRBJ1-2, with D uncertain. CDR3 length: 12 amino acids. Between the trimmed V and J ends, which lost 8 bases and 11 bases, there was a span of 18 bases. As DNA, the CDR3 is TGTGCCAGCGGCATCCACCATTTTGAGTACACCTTC. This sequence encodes CASGIHHFEYTF.

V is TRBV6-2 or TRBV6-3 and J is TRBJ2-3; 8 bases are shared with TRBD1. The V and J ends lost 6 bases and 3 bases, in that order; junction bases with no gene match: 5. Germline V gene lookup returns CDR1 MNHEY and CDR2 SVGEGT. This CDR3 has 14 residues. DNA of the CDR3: TGTGCCAGCAGCCACCGACAGGGGACAGATACGCAGTATTTT. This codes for CASSHRQGTDTQYF.

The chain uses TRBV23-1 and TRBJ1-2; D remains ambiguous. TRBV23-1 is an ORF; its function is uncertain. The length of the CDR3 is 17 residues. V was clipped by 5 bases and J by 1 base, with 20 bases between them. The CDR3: CASSGPINRLVNYGYTF. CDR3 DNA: TGCGCCAGCAGTGGACCGATAAACCGGTTAGTTAACTATGGCTACACCTTC.

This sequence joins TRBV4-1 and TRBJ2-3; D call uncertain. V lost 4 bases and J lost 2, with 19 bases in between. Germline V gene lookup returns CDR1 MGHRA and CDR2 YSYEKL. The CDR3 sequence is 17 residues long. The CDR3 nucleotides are TGCGCCAGCAGCCCCTCCGGGTTGGGCGACGCCACAGATACGCAGTATTTT. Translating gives CASSPSGLGDATDTQYF.

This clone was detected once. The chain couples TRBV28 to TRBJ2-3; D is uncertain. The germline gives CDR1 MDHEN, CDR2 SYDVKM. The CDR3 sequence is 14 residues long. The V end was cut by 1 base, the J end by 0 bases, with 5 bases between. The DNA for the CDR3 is TGTGCCAGCAGTTTATTGGTTAGCACAGATACGCAGTATTTT. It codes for CASSLLVSTDTQYF.